These 32 T cell receptor beta chains came from one sample sequenced in a study of cytomegalovirus exposure and HLA in healthy donors. Primers included in the PCR were 60 Vbeta and 13 Jbeta primers. Generated by immunoSEQ multiplex PCR, the TCRdb table keeps only in-frame clones and is missing some. The data show some 160,000 clones, 82% seen once. The sequenced material came from PBMCs. Every receptor here comes from a woman in her fifties or sixties in good health and CMV-seronegative.

The J gene is TRBJ2-5, the V gene TRBV11-1; D not certain. The J call may be wrong; the DNA end is better matched by TRBJ2-7. The CDR3 extends over 14 amino acids. CDR1 and CDR2 from the germline V gene are SGHAT and FQDESV (reference sequence). In DNA, the CDR3 is TGTGCCAGCAGGCGGAGCGCCAGCTCCTACGAGCAGTACTTC. This sequence encodes CASRRSASSYEQYF.

The chain recombines TRBV4-2 with TRBJ2-3, with D perhaps matching TRBD2 (6 bases). From germline, CDR1 is LGHNA and CDR2 YNFKEQ. CDR3 size: 14 residues. V lost 0 bases and J 5 bases, leaving 9 bases between the germline ends. Written as DNA, the CDR3 is TGTGCCAGCAGCCAAGAAGGGCGGGGAGATACGCAGTATTTT. As protein: CASSQEGRGDTQYF.

The J gene is TRBJ2-7, the V gene TRBV28, with TRBD1 identical over 8 bases. The junction had 11 bases not matched to a gene; V was cut back by 8 bases and J by 2 bases. CDR3 length: 15 amino acids. From germline, CDR1 is MDHEN and CDR2 SYDVKM. This CDR3 reads CASFQPGTGAYEQYF. The CDR3, as DNA: TGTGCCAGCTTTCAACCCGGGACAGGAGCCTACGAGCAGTACTTC.

This chain links TRBV2 with TRBJ2-5, with 8 positions matching TRBD1. CDR1 and CDR2 from the germline V gene are SNHLY and FYNNEI. This CDR3 is 14 amino acids long. V was pared by 5 bases and J by 4 bases, with 6 bases of the junction left unmatched. The CDR3 coding sequence is TGTGCCAGCAGTTTCGGACAGGGAGGAGAGACCCAGTACTTC. Its protein product is CASSFGQGGETQYF. Using reference TRBV2 and TRBJ2-5 for the parts outside the CDR3, the full variable domain is EPEVTQTPSHQVTQMGQEVILRCVPISNHLYFYWYRQILGQKVEFLVSFYNNEISEKSEIFDDQFSVERPDGSNFTLKIRSTKLEDSAMYFCASSFGQGGETQYFGPGTRLLVL.

This clone was observed once. This chain uses TRBV6-5 with TRBJ2-2, with no clear D. Per the germline V gene, CDR1 is MNHEY and CDR2 is SVGAGI. The CDR3 covers 12 residues. The ends were cut back, 7 bases at V and 6 bases at J, with 9 bases in the middle. CDR3 sequence reads: CASKARPGELFF. CDR3 DNA sequence: TGTGCCAGCAAAGCCCGTCCCGGGGAGCTGTTTTTT.

The V gene is TRBV30, the J gene TRBJ1-2; TRBD1 matches at 9 bases. Germline V CDR1 and CDR2: GTSNPN, SVGIG (reference sequence). Unmatched junction bases numbered 4, after V lost 4 bases and J lost 4 bases. The CDR3 length is 13 residues. CDR3 loop: CAWNRDRAYGYTF. CDR3 DNA sequence: TGTGCCTGGAACAGGGACAGGGCCTATGGCTACACCTTC.

V usage is TRBV27 and J usage is TRBJ2-5, with 11 positions matching TRBD2. J gave up 5 bases and V 6 bases, and 14 bases lay outside the gene matches. Germline CDR1 MNHEY, CDR2 SMNVEV (reference sequence). CDR3 size: 17 residues. Here the CDR3 reads CASRRAGLAGTKETQYF. The CDR3 DNA reads as TGTGCCAGCAGGCGAGCAGGACTAGCGGGCACCAAGGAGACCCAGTACTTC.

The rearrangement links TRBV2 to TRBJ1-1, with TRBD1 matching over 9 bases. V was clipped by 6 bases and J by 9 bases; unmatched bases: 5. The CDR3 loop spans 12 amino acids. The germline gives CDR1 SNHLY, CDR2 FYNNEI. Here the CDR3 reads CASRGQGYKAFF. CDR3 in DNA: TGTGCCAGCAGGGGACAGGGTTATAAAGCTTTCTTT.

This chain uses TRBV6-1 with TRBJ2-2; 9 bases agree with TRBD2. The CDR3 sequence is 17 residues long. With V trimmed by 3 bases and J by 0 bases, 5 bases remained unmatched. Germline loops: CDR1 MNHNS, CDR2 SASEGT. As DNA, the CDR3 is TGTGCCAGCAGTGACCTAGCGGGATATTCGAACACCGGGGAGCTGTTTTTT. Its protein product is CASSDLAGYSNTGELFF.

V usage is TRBV29-1 and J usage is TRBJ2-2; tentatively, D is TRBD2 (6 bases). V lost 1 base and J 6 bases, leaving 6 bases between the germline ends. The germline CDR1 and CDR2 sequences are SQVTM and ANQGSEA. CDR3 length equals 12 residues. The CDR3 DNA reads TGCAGCGTTGAAGGGAGGGCCGGGGAGCTGTTTTTT. Amino acids: CSVEGRAGELFF.

This clone was seen only a few times. This chain joins TRBV13 and TRBJ1-2, with D hard to call. The CDR3 runs 14 residues. V was shortened by 5 bases and J by 11 bases, with 21 bases between the two germline ends. CDR1 and CDR2 from the germline V gene are PRHDT and FYEKMQ (reference sequence). The CDR3 DNA reads TGTGCCAGCAGCCCTACCACTTCCGGGAGGAAGTACACCTTC. Translating gives CASSPTTSGRKYTF.

The V gene is TRBV12-5, the J gene TRBJ1-5; D gene unclear. The CDR3 extends over 14 amino acids. Trimming left V 5 bases short and J 6 bases short, with 14 bases between. Germline-derived CDR1 and CDR2 are LGHNT and FRNRAP. The CDR3 loop reads CASGHPRDGQPQHF. The CDR3 DNA is TGTGCTAGTGGTCACCCCCGGGATGGTCAGCCCCAGCATTTT.

The chain carries TRBV2 and TRBJ2-7; tentative D call: TRBD2 (5 bases). Germline V gene data show CDR1 as SNHLY and CDR2 as FYNNEI. V lost 6 bases, J lost 6 bases, and 12 bases lay in between. The CDR3 length is 12 residues. In DNA, the CDR3 is TGTGCCAGCAGAGTAAGAGGGATCGAGCAGTACTTC. It codes for CASRVRGIEQYF. The variable domain in full, completed from reference TRBV2 and TRBJ2-7, reads EPEVTQTPSHQVTQMGQEVILRCVPISNHLYFYWYRQILGQKVEFLVSFYNNEISEKSEIFDDQFSVERPDGSNFTLKIRSTKLEDSAMYFCASRVRGIEQYFGPGTRLTVT.

V usage is TRBV25-1 and J usage is TRBJ2-1, with TRBD2 matching over 11 bases. The V gene end was trimmed by 4 bases and the J gene end by 6 bases; junction bases not matched to a gene: 14. The CDR3 runs 18 residues. The germline V gene has CDR1 MGHDK and CDR2 SYGVNS. CDR3 protein: CASSASQIAGGKANEQFF. In nucleotides, the CDR3 is TGTGCCAGCAGTGCGTCACAAATAGCGGGGGGGAAAGCCAATGAGCAGTTCTTC.

CDR3 sequence reads: CASSFGWTGETQYF. Written as DNA, the CDR3 is TGTGCCAGCAGCTTCGGGTGGACAGGGGAGACCCAGTACTTC. The chain joins TRBV11-3 to TRBJ2-5, with 8 bases fitting TRBD1. Germline assignment: CDR1 SGHNT and CDR2 YENEEA. This CDR3 is 14 amino acids long. J was trimmed by 5 bases and V by 3 bases; bases with no gene match: 5.

The table lists this clone with a count of one. The junction departs from the called germline gene at one end, perhaps through a read error. Within the sample, other DNA sequences also encode this same CDR3. This chain joins TRBV27 and TRBJ1-1, with 9 bases fitting TRBD1. CDR3 length: 13 residues. Germline CDR1 is MNHEY and CDR2 is SMNVEV (reference sequence). Here the CDR3 reads CASSRQGGGEAFF. The CDR3 coding sequence is TGCGCCAGCTCTCGACAGGGGGGAGGTGAAGCTTTCTTT.

The chain joins TRBV2 to TRBJ2-5; TRBD1 matches at 8 bases. The CDR3 spans 14 residues. Germline CDR1 and CDR2: SNHLY and FYNNEI. The V segment lost 4 bases and the J segment 1 base; nucleotides outside the gene matches: 2. CDR3 bases: TGTGCCAGCAGTGGGGACAGGCCCCAAGAGACCCAGTACTTC. Translation: CASSGDRPQETQYF.

The chain combines TRBV4-1 with TRBJ2-7, with D uncertain. The CDR3 length is 13 residues. The V end was cut by 1 base, the J end by 3 bases, with 7 bases between. In germline, CDR1 is MGHRA, CDR2 YSYEKL. For the CDR3, the DNA is TGCGCCAGCAGCCAAGCCCCTCTCTACGAGCAGTACTTC. Amino acids: CASSQAPLYEQYF.

J is TRBJ1-2 and V is TRBV28; TRBD1 aligns across 9 bases. CDR3 length: 16 residues. Germline CDR1 MDHEN, CDR2 SYDVKM. J gave up 3 bases and V 7 bases, and 12 bases lay outside the gene matches. The CDR3 protein is CASTTAGQGRYYGYTF. The CDR3 region has the DNA TGTGCCAGCACCACGGCGGGACAGGGTCGTTACTATGGCTACACCTTC.

The chain joins TRBV5-1 to TRBJ1-1; D possibly corresponds to TRBD1 (5 bases). The CDR3 sequence is 11 residues long. V was cut by 4 bases and J by 7 bases, with 8 bases left in between. Germline lookup yields CDR1 SGHRS and CDR2 YFSETQ. CDR3 amino acids: CASSPGHEAFF. The CDR3 coding sequence is TGCGCCAGCAGCCCAGGGCATGAAGCTTTCTTT.

The CDR3 reads CASSHGPTTEAFF. In nucleotides, the CDR3 is TGTGCCAGCAGCCACGGTCCCACCACTGAAGCTTTCTTT. V and J are TRBV7-3 and TRBJ1-1, with D unclear. Per the germline V gene, CDR1 is SGHTA and CDR2 is FQGTGA. This CDR3 has 13 amino acids. The V gene lost 5 bases and the J gene lost 4 bases, with 11 bases spanning the gap. Full variable domain (rest looked up from reference TRBV7-3 and TRBJ1-1): GAGVSQTPSNKVTEKGKYVELRCDPISGHTALYWYRQSLGQGPEFLIYFQGTGAADDSGLPNDRFFAVRPEGSVSTLKIQRTERGDSAVYLCASSHGPTTEAFFGQGTRLTVV.

The rearrangement links TRBV6-5 to TRBJ2-2; 9 bases line up with TRBD1. This CDR3 spans 14 amino acids. V lost 9 bases to trimming and J lost 1 base; unmatched junction nucleotides: 3. Germline lookup yields CDR1 MNHEY and CDR2 SVGAGI. As DNA, the CDR3 is TGTGCCAGTAGGACAGGGGAGAACACCGGGGAGCTGTTTTTT. Translating it yields CASRTGENTGELFF.

This chain's CDR3 is CSVDEGTGTPYEQYF. The CDR3 DNA reads as TGCAGCGTTGACGAAGGGACAGGGACCCCCTACGAGCAGTACTTC. The chain combines TRBV29-1 with TRBJ2-7; TRBD1 matches at 9 bases. The ends lost 3 bases at V and 2 bases at J; junction bases unmatched: 8. The CDR3 extends over 15 amino acids. The germline CDR1 and CDR2 sequences are SQVTM and ANQGSEA.

This clone occurred once. This rearrangement joins TRBV7-8 to TRBJ1-1; D unresolved. The ends were cut back, 1 base at V and 2 bases at J, with 11 bases in the middle. The CDR3 sequence is 15 residues long. Germline CDR1 reads SGHVS; CDR2 reads FQNEAQ. The CDR3 protein is CASSLEVGRNTEAFF. DNA for the CDR3: TGTGCCAGCAGCTTAGAGGTAGGGAGAAACACTGAAGCTTTCTTT.

The chain joins TRBV5-1 to TRBJ2-1, with 10 bases aligning to TRBD2. The CDR3 contains 17 residues. From germline, CDR1 is SGHRS and CDR2 YFSETQ. Losses at the gene ends were 0 bases for V and 7 bases for J; bases not matched to a gene: 10. CDR3 in amino acids: CASSLEMSGGAPNEQFF. DNA for the CDR3: TGCGCCAGCAGCTTGGAAATGAGCGGGGGGGCCCCGAATGAGCAGTTCTTC. The full variable domain, with the rest looked up from reference TRBV5-1 and TRBJ2-1, is KAGVTQTPRYLIKTRGQQVTLSCSPISGHRSVSWYQQTPGQGLQFLFEYFSETQRNKGNFPGRFSGRQFSNSRSEMNVSTLELGDSALYLCASSLEMSGGAPNEQFFGPGTRLTVL.

J is TRBJ2-3 and V is TRBV7-9, with 13 bases aligning to TRBD2. V shed 1 base and J 0 bases; nucleotides not matched to a gene: 7. This CDR3 is 19 amino acids long. Per the germline V gene, CDR1 is SEHNR and CDR2 is FQNEAQ (reference sequence). CDR3 residues: CASSLGGLAGVSSTDTQYF. The CDR3 nucleotides read TGTGCCAGCAGCTTAGGTGGACTAGCGGGAGTGTCTAGCACAGATACGCAGTATTTT.

The genes are TRBV28 and TRBJ2-3; TRBD1 agrees at 10 bases. Germline trimming cut 4 bases from V and 5 bases from J; bases unmatched to any gene: 6. Germline loops: CDR1 MDHEN, CDR2 SYDVKM. The length of the CDR3 is 15 residues. CDR3 in amino acids: CASSSAGQGKDTQYF. CDR3 bases: TGTGCCAGCAGTTCAGCGGGACAGGGGAAAGATACGCAGTATTTT.

This chain links TRBV20-1 with TRBJ2-7; 7 bases agree with TRBD2. V was pared by 6 bases and J by 7 bases, with 6 bases of the junction left unmatched. Germline V gives CDR1 DFQATT, CDR2 SNEGSKA (reference sequence). This CDR3 region has 11 residues. The CDR3 here is CSAGGGREQYF. As DNA, the CDR3 is TGCAGTGCGGGGGGAGGGCGGGAGCAGTACTTC.

This chain connects TRBV19 to TRBJ2-5; 7 bases are shared with TRBD1. This CDR3 region has 15 residues. J was trimmed by 2 bases and V by 3 bases; bases with no gene match: 6. Germline lookup yields CDR1 LNHDA and CDR2 SQIVND (reference sequence). The CDR3 reads CASSIGWDSQETQYF. The CDR3 bases are TGTGCCAGTAGTATTGGATGGGACAGTCAAGAGACCCAGTACTTC. The whole variable domain, filled in from reference TRBV19 and TRBJ2-5, reads DGGITQSPKYLFRKEGQNVTLSCEQNLNHDAMYWYRQDPGQGLRLIYYSQIVNDFQKGDIAEGYSVSREKKESFPLTVTSAQKNPTAFYLCASSIGWDSQETQYFGPGTRLLVL.

The chain joins TRBV5-4 to TRBJ1-1, with unresolved D. Looked up from germline, CDR1 is SGHNT and CDR2 is YYREEE (reference sequence). The CDR3 consists of 13 residues. V was shortened by 1 base and J by 4 bases, with 8 bases between the two germline ends. CDR3 bases: TGTGCCAGCAGCTTGTCTGGAGGCACTGAAGCTTTCTTT. This sequence encodes CASSLSGGTEAFF.

The CDR3 protein is CSVEEGTAANEKLFF. The CDR3 bases are TGCAGCGTTGAAGAGGGGACAGCTGCTAATGAAAAACTGTTTTTT. V and J are TRBV29-1 and TRBJ1-4; 7 nucleotides agree with TRBD1. The CDR3 runs to 15 residues. In germline, CDR1 is SQVTM, CDR2 ANQGSEA. J was trimmed by 3 bases and V by 0 bases; bases with no gene match: 4.

The chain employs TRBV28 and TRBJ1-2; tentatively, D is TRBD1 (5 bases). V lost 6 bases, J lost 2 bases, and 16 bases lay in between. Germline values: CDR1 MDHEN, CDR2 SYDVKM. The CDR3 loop spans 15 amino acids. CDR3 region: CASRRDSGTNYGYTF. Written as DNA, the CDR3 is TGTGCCAGCAGACGGGACTCAGGAACCAACTATGGCTACACCTTC.